The rows below give T cell receptor beta chains drawn from one sample of a study of vaccination and CD4 T cells after COVID-19. MiXCR, applied by TCRdb to the PCR reads, yields one record per CDR3 protein. This sample has some 15,000 distinct CDR3 sequences, with 73% found just once. These receptors lack a known antigen. The source material was CD4+ T cells from blood, cultured in vitro. Every receptor here comes from a human donor who had recovered from COVID-19. The CDR3 runs from the conserved cysteine through the conserved F or W. The D gene is left open where the match is weak. Size is stated for part of the rows, as once, few or many counts, or as a class when the clone is expanded.

clone_size j_call d_call v_call cdr3_nt cdr3_aa
NA TRBJ1-3 TRBD1 TRBV7-4 TGTGCCAGCAGTTCCGGGACAGGAATCTTCTCTGGAAACACCATATATTTT CASSSGTGIFSGNTIYF
NA TRBJ1-1 NA TRBV7-2 TGTGCCAGCAGCTTGCGTGGGGGGGGTTTTGTGAACACTGAAGCTTTCTTT CASSLRGGGFVNTEAFF
NA TRBJ1-5 NA TRBV7-9 TGTGCCAGCAGCTCAAACAATCAGCCCCAGCATTTT CASSSNNQPQHF
NA TRBJ2-5 NA TRBV7-9 TGTGCCAGCAGCCCGACAGTAACCAGGGAGACCCAGTACTTC CASSPTVTRETQYF
NA TRBJ1-1 NA TRBV29-1 TGCAGCGTTGAAGATCGGACAGTGGCGGCTTTCTTT CSVEDRTVAAFF
NA TRBJ2-4 TRBD2 TRBV12-3/TRBV12-4 TGTGCCAGCAGTTCCCCTCGGGAGGGGGCCAAAAACATTCAGTACTTC CASSSPREGAKNIQYF
NA TRBJ2-6 NA TRBV6-4 TGTGCCAGCAGTGATTTGGGGGATGGGGCCAACGTCCTGACTTTC CASSDLGDGANVLTF
NA TRBJ1-5 NA TRBV27 TGTGCCAGCAGCAGAATGGGGGGCACGGGCCAGCCCCAGCATTTT CASSRMGGTGQPQHF
NA TRBJ2-7 NA TRBV27 TGTGCCAGCAAACGAGGGACTTCCTACGAGCAGTACTTC CASKRGTSYEQYF
NA TRBJ2-1 TRBD2 TRBV6-5 TGTGCCAGCAGTTCAATCCCCGGACTAGCGGGCAATGAGCAGTTCTTC CASSSIPGLAGNEQFF
medium-sized TRBJ2-7 NA TRBV10-3 TGTGCCATCAGTGAGCGGGCAGACTCCTACGAGCAGTACTTC CAISERADSYEQYF
NA TRBJ1-1 NA TRBV6-5 TGTGCCAGCAGTTCCAACACTGAAGCTTTCTTT CASSSNTEAFF
NA TRBJ2-7 TRBD2 TRBV27 TGTGCCAGCAGTTCCCTAGCGGGAGGGGATAACTACGAGCAGTACTTC CASSSLAGGDNYEQYF
NA TRBJ2-7 NA TRBV11-3 TGTGCCAGCAGCCCCCAGGGGTTGGGCGAGCAGTACTTC CASSPQGLGEQYF
NA TRBJ2-2 NA TRBV20-1 TGCAGTGCTAGAACCGGGGAGCTGTTTTTT CSARTGELFF
NA TRBJ2-7 NA TRBV7-2 TGTGCCAGCAGCTTGCCACAAGGAGGCTACGAGCAGTACTTC CASSLPQGGYEQYF
NA TRBJ1-6 TRBD1 TRBV6-2/TRBV6-3 TGTGCCAGCAGAGCCGGGACAGGGGATAATTCACCCCTCCACTTT CASRAGTGDNSPLHF
NA TRBJ1-1 TRBD1 TRBV10-3 TGTGCCATCAGTGAGTCGGGGACAGGGGAGGCTGAAGCTTTCTTT CAISESGTGEAEAFF
NA TRBJ2-1 TRBD2 TRBV19 TGTGCCAGTACCTCCAGCGGGAGAGGGTACAATGAGCAGTTCTTC CASTSSGRGYNEQFF
once TRBJ2-2 NA TRBV11-2 TGTGCCAGCAGTACAACCCGGTCGGTGAACACCGGGGAGCTGTTTTTT CASSTTRSVNTGELFF
NA TRBJ2-7 TRBD1 TRBV11-2 TGTGCCAGCAGCTGGGACAGGGAGAGGGAGCAGTACTTC CASSWDREREQYF
NA TRBJ1-1 NA TRBV30 TGTGCCTGGAGTGTTTCTAAGGGTGAAGCTTTCTTT CAWSVSKGEAFF
few TRBJ2-6 NA TRBV6-2/TRBV6-3 TGTGCCAGCAGTTACTCGGTTCGGGCTGGGGCCAACGTCCTGACTTTC CASSYSVRAGANVLTF
NA TRBJ2-2 NA TRBV27 TGTGCCAGCAGTTACGACAGGTCTAACACCGGGGAGCTGTTTTTT CASSYDRSNTGELFF
few TRBJ1-5 NA TRBV28 TGTGCCAGCAGAATCAATTCCAATCAGCCCCAGCATTTT CASRINSNQPQHF
NA TRBJ2-5 TRBD2 TRBV5-1 TGCGCCAGCAGCACGCCTCCGGGACTAGCGGGAGTGGGGGGAGAGACCCAGTACTTC CASSTPPGLAGVGGETQYF
NA TRBJ2-7 TRBD1 TRBV7-3 TGTGCCAGCAGCTTAGTACCAGGGGGCTTGGGCTACGAGCAGTACTTC CASSLVPGGLGYEQYF
few TRBJ2-7 NA TRBV7-2 TGTGCCAGCAGCTTACAGCCCGACTACGAGCAGTACTTC CASSLQPDYEQYF
NA TRBJ2-2 TRBD1 TRBV6-5 TGTGCCAGCAGTTACTCGGGACAGCGGACCGGGGAGCTGTTTTTT CASSYSGQRTGELFF
NA TRBJ1-1 NA TRBV7-6 TGTGCCAGCAGTAAGGATGGGGGGACGAACACTGAAGCTTTCTTT CASSKDGGTNTEAFF
NA TRBJ1-4 TRBD1 TRBV7-6 TGTGCCAGCAGGGCGGGGACAGGGCCTAATGAAAAACTGTTTTTT CASRAGTGPNEKLFF
NA TRBJ2-1 NA TRBV7-9 TGTGTAGTCCGATACAATGAGCAGTTCTTC CVVRYNEQFF
NA TRBJ1-1 TRBD1 TRBV11-3 TGTGCCAGCAGCCTAGGGACAGGGACTGAAGCTTTCTTT CASSLGTGTEAFF
NA TRBJ1-2 NA TRBV7-2 TGTGCCAGCAGCCGCCAAGAGACAGGACTTGGATACACCTTC CASSRQETGLGYTF
NA TRBJ2-2 NA TRBV20-1 TGCAGTGCTGGGAGAACCGGGGAGCTGTTTTTT CSAGRTGELFF
NA TRBJ1-1 NA TRBV6-5 TGTGCCAGCAGTTACCCGGTCCGGGGGTTGGGCACTGAAGCTTTCTTT CASSYPVRGLGTEAFF
NA TRBJ1-5 NA TRBV7-9 TGTGCCAGCAGCCAGAGCAATCAGCCCCAGCATTTT CASSQSNQPQHF
NA TRBJ1-1 TRBD1 TRBV4-3 TGCGCCAGCAGCCAAGCTGTGGGACAGATGAACACTGAAGCTTTCTTT CASSQAVGQMNTEAFF
few TRBJ1-2 NA TRBV2 TGTGCCAGTTTAAAAGGGGGGGAGGCCTATGGCTACACCTTC CASLKGGEAYGYTF
NA TRBJ2-7 NA TRBV20-1 TGCAGTGCTAGGGCCCTCGGGCTTGACGAGCAGTACTTC CSARALGLDEQYF
NA TRBJ2-7 NA TRBV19 TGTGCCAACAAAGCGGGTCATCCCTACGAGCAGTACTTC CANKAGHPYEQYF
NA TRBJ1-5 NA TRBV12-3/TRBV12-4 TGTGCCAGCACCCTGTCAGGGACGTCCCGTCAGCCCCAGCATTTT CASTLSGTSRQPQHF
NA TRBJ2-2 TRBD2 TRBV5-1 TGCGCCAGCAGCTGGGGGGGTCGGTCCGGGGAGCTGTTTTTT CASSWGGRSGELFF
NA TRBJ2-2 TRBD2 TRBV5-1 TGCGCCAGCAGTAAGCGGGAGAATCCCGGGGAGCTGTTTTTT CASSKRENPGELFF
NA TRBJ2-2 TRBD1 TRBV24-1 TGTGCCACCAGTGAGCGGGACAGGGAGACCGGGGAGCTGTTTTTT CATSERDRETGELFF
NA TRBJ2-3 NA TRBV25-1 TGTGCCAGCAGTGTGGGGTGGGACACAGATACGCAGTATTTT CASSVGWDTDTQYF
NA TRBJ1-1 NA TRBV20-1 TGCAGTGCTAGACCCCTAGGGAACACTGAAGCTTTCTTT CSARPLGNTEAFF
NA TRBJ2-7 NA TRBV20-1 TGCAGTGCGCAGCCCCCGGTAGCGGCCCCCTACGAGCAGTACTTC CSAQPPVAAPYEQYF
once TRBJ1-1 NA TRBV27 TGTGCCAGTGGAACAGGGTTGGTCACTGAAGCTTTCTTT CASGTGLVTEAFF
NA TRBJ1-2 TRBD1 TRBV5-4 TGTGCCAGCAGCTTAGCTCCCGGGACAGGGTTTGGCTATGGCTACACCTTC CASSLAPGTGFGYGYTF
NA TRBJ2-5 TRBD2 TRBV11-2 TGTGCCAGCAGGAGGGAGGGGTCGGGCCCAGGACGAGAGACCCAGTACTTC CASRREGSGPGRETQYF
few TRBJ1-2 NA TRBV20-1 TGCAGTGCTAGTGCCGGTTCTGGCTACACCTTC CSASAGSGYTF
NA TRBJ1-2 NA TRBV7-2 TGTGCCAGCAGCCCAGACAGGAACTATGGCTACACCTTC CASSPDRNYGYTF
NA TRBJ1-6 NA TRBV5-1 TGCGCCAGCAGCCACACGCGGGGATCACCCCTCCACTTT CASSHTRGSPLHF
NA TRBJ1-1 NA TRBV7-2 TGTGCCAGCAGCTTAGATCGGTTACCGAACACTGAAGCTTTCTTT CASSLDRLPNTEAFF
NA TRBJ1-6 TRBD1 TRBV7-8 TGTGCCAGCAGCCCGGACAGGGATCTTCATAATTCACCCCTCCACTTT CASSPDRDLHNSPLHF
NA TRBJ2-6 TRBD1 TRBV6-1 TGTACCACAGGGGTATCTGGGGCCAACGTCCTGACTTTC CTTGVSGANVLTF
NA TRBJ1-5 NA TRBV20-1 TGCAGTGCTAGAGATGGTAGGGGATATCAGCCCCAGCATTTT CSARDGRGYQPQHF
NA TRBJ2-5 NA TRBV20-1 TGCAGTGCTTCCCGAGGAGGATCACAAGAGACCCAGTACTTC CSASRGGSQETQYF